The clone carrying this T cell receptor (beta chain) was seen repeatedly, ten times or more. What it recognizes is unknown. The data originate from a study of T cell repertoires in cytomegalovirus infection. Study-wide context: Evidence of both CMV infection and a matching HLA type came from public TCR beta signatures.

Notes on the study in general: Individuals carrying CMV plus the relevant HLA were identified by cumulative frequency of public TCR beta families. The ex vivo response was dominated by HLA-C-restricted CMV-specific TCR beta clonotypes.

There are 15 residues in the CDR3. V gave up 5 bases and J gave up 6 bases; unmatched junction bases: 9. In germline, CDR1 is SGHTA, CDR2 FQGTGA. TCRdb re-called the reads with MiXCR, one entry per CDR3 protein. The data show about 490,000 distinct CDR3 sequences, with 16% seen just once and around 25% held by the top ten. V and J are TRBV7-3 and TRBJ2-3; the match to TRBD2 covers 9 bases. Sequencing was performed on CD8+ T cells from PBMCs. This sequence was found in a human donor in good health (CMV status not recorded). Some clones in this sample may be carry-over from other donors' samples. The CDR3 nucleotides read TGTGCCAGCAGCCCGGCGGCTAGCGGGACCGATACGCAGTATTTT. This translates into CASSPAASGTDTQYF.